The 15 T cell receptor beta chains below were found in one sample sequenced in a study of control samples from healthy donors and cancer patients. Generated by immunoSEQ multiplex PCR, the TCRdb table keeps only in-frame clones and is missing some. The sample has 150,000 or so clones, 85% to 90% seen once. Sequencing was carried out using blood. These receptors were taken from a woman aged 25 to 39 in good health.

V usage is TRBV5-1 and J usage is TRBJ1-1; D unclear. This CDR3 comprises 14 residues. The V gene lost 2 bases and the J gene lost 1 base, with 9 bases spanning the gap. Germline-derived CDR1 and CDR2 are SGHRS and YFSETQ. The CDR3 DNA is TGCGCCAGCAGCTTATACAGACCGAACACTGAAGCTTTCTTT. Amino acids: CASSLYRPNTEAFF. Full variable domain (missing parts from reference TRBV5-1 and TRBJ1-1): KAGVTQTPRYLIKTRGQQVTLSCSPISGHRSVSWYQQTPGQGLQFLFEYFSETQRNKGNFPGRFSGRQFSNSRSEMNVSTLELGDSALYLCASSLYRPNTEAFFGQGTRLTVV.

V and J are TRBV6-5 and TRBJ1-5, with unresolved D. Germline V CDR1 and CDR2: MNHEY, SVGAGI. V lost 5 bases and J lost 7, with 12 bases in between. There are 13 residues in the CDR3. The CDR3 DNA reads TGTGCCAGCAGTCTCCAAGCGGGACAGCCCCAGCATTTT. This codes for CASSLQAGQPQHF.

This clone was picked up a small number of times. Other DNA sequences from this sample encode an identical CDR3 as well. V gene TRBV7-9 combines with J gene TRBJ1-1; D might be TRBD1 (5 bases). The V gene's germline CDR1 is SEHNR and CDR2 FQNEAQ (reference sequence). The CDR3 has 13 residues. V dropped 2 bases and J dropped 1 base, with 5 bases sitting between them. The CDR3 DNA is TGTGCCAGCAGCTTACAGGGGAACACTGAAGCTTTCTTT. Its protein product is CASSLQGNTEAFF.

The rearrangement links TRBV27 to TRBJ2-2; D uncertain. Trimming removed 6 bases from V and 4 bases from J, with 12 bases in between. The CDR3 extends over 14 amino acids. Germline CDR1 MNHEY, CDR2 SMNVEV (reference sequence). DNA for the CDR3: TGTGCCAGCAGCATCCGGGCCCCCACCGGGGAGCTGTTTTTT. It specifies CASSIRAPTGELFF.

This clone occurred a few times. The chain uses TRBV19 and TRBJ1-2; 10 nucleotides agree with TRBD1. This CDR3 is 14 amino acids long. CDR1 is LNHDA and CDR2 is SQIVND in the germline V gene (reference sequence). Trimming removed 4 bases from V and 6 bases from J; junction bases left unmatched: 5. CDR3 loop: CASSTGQGVDGYTF. Here the CDR3 DNA reads TGTGCCAGTAGTACCGGACAGGGGGTGGATGGCTACACCTTC.

The chain carries TRBV3-1 (or the pseudogene TRBV3-2) and TRBJ1-4; tentatively, D is TRBD1 (5 bases). The V end lost 5 bases, the J end lost 8 bases, and 15 bases lay between the germline ends. The CDR3 totals 14 residues. Germline V lookup: CDR1 LGHDT, CDR2 YNNKEL (reference sequence). For the CDR3, the DNA is TGTGCCAGCAGCTCCCAGGGATTAGAAGAAAAACTGTTTTTT. Translated: CASSSQGLEEKLFF.

The chain uses TRBV24-1 and TRBJ2-7; D call uncertain. CDR1 and CDR2 from the germline V gene are KGHDR and SFDVKD. The CDR3 runs 12 residues. V lost 0 bases, J lost 5 bases, and 4 bases lay in between. The CDR3 here is CATSDLRDEQYF. DNA of the CDR3: TGTGCCACCAGTGATTTGAGGGACGAGCAGTACTTC.

The chain carries TRBV28 and TRBJ1-6; 7 positions match TRBD1. This CDR3 has 14 amino acids. After removal of 4 bases from V and 9 bases from J, the junction contained 6 bases not matched to a gene. Germline lookup yields CDR1 MDHEN and CDR2 SYDVKM. For the CDR3, the DNA is TGTGCCAGCAGTTACACAGGGGCGGGTTCACCCCTCCACTTT. Amino acid sequence: CASSYTGAGSPLHF.

The chain joins TRBV19 to TRBJ2-3, with 8 bases matching TRBD1. CDR1 and CDR2 (germline): LNHDA, SQIVND (reference sequence). This CDR3 is built from 15 residues. V was pared by 4 bases and J by 0 bases, with 3 bases of the junction left unmatched. The CDR3 DNA reads TGTGCCAGTAGTACGCGGACAGGGAGCACAGATACGCAGTATTTT. It encodes CASSTRTGSTDTQYF.

V is TRBV7-6 and J is TRBJ1-5, with D tentatively TRBD1 (5 bases). With 0 bases removed from V and 3 bases from J, the gap between germline ends came to 12 bases. The germline V gene has CDR1 SGHVS and CDR2 FNYEAQ. This CDR3 is built from 16 residues. DNA for the CDR3: TGTGCCAGCAGCTTAGCCGCCCAGGGTACCAATCAGCCCCAGCATTTT. This codes for CASSLAAQGTNQPQHF.

The chain recombines TRBV15 with TRBJ2-5, with TRBD2 matching over 9 bases. The V gene's germline CDR1 is LNHNV and CDR2 YYDKDF (reference sequence). The V gene end was trimmed by 0 bases and the J gene end by 4 bases; junction bases not matched to a gene: 6. The CDR3 has 16 residues. The CDR3 DNA reads TGTGCCACCAGCAGAGAGGCTAGCGGGATAGCAGAGACCCAGTACTTC. This gives the protein CATSREASGIAETQYF.

CDR3 protein: CATGDREETQYF. In DNA form, the CDR3 reads TGTGCCACCGGGGACAGGGAAGAGACCCAGTACTTC. The V gene is TRBV24-1, the J gene TRBJ2-5; 9 bases align to TRBD1. The CDR3 is 12 residues long. Germline assignment: CDR1 KGHDR and CDR2 SFDVKD. Trimming cost V 9 bases and J 3 bases; bases outside gene matches: 1.

The CDR3 bases are TGTGCCAGCAGCTTTAGCGGGAGCTCCTACAATGAGCAGTTCTTC. It is translated as CASSFSGSSYNEQFF. The J gene is TRBJ2-1, the V gene TRBV7-6, with TRBD2 matching over 9 bases. This CDR3 is 15 amino acids long. Germline CDR1 reads SGHVS; CDR2 reads FNYEAQ. The ends lost 3 bases at V and 0 bases at J; junction bases unmatched: 0.

The gene calls are TRBV25-1 and TRBJ1-2, with D maybe TRBD1 (5 bases). The CDR3 sequence is 13 residues long. V was clipped by 3 bases and J by 7 bases, with 12 bases between them. The germline V gene has CDR1 MGHDK and CDR2 SYGVNS. This chain's CDR3 is CASSDTGRGGYTF. CDR3 DNA sequence: TGTGCCAGCAGTGATACAGGTCGCGGTGGCTACACCTTC.

This chain joins TRBV7-9 and TRBJ2-7; no reliable D call. V was clipped by 5 bases and J by 3 bases, with 5 bases between them. Germline CDR1 and CDR2: SEHNR and FQNEAQ (reference sequence). The CDR3 sequence is 11 residues long. In nucleotides, the CDR3 is TGTGCCAGCAGCAGTTACTACGAGCAGTACGTC. Protein product: CASSSYYEQYV.